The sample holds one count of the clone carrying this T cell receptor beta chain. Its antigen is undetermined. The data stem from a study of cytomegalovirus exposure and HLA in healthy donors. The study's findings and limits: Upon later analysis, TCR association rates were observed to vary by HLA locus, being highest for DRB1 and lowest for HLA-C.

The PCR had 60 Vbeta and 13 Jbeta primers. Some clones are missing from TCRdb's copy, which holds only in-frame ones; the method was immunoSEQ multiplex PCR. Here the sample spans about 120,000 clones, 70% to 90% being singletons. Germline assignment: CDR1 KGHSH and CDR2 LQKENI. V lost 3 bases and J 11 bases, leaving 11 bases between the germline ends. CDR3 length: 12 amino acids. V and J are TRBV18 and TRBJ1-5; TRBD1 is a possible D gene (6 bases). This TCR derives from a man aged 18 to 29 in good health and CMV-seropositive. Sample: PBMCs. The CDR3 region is CASSPDTGTQHF. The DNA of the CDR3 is TGTGCCAGCTCACCCGACACAGGGACCCAGCATTTT.